What follows are 25 T cell receptor beta chains derived from one specimen sequenced in a study of vaccination and CD4 T cells after COVID-19. Treatment of the sample: approximately 9-day PBMC culture with coronavirus spike peptide pools or control peptides (ViraFEST assay). These TCRs' antigens remain unknown. Scientists ran DNA taken from cultured CD4+ T cells through the Oncomine TCR Beta short-read assay for sequencing. TCRdb re-derived calls from the PCR reads in MiXCR, one entry per CDR3 protein. Among about 19,000 distinct CDR3 sequences listed, around 33% were seen once. Sequences were obtained from cultured CD4+ T cells from blood. All receptors come from a human donor with COVID-19.

This clonotype is medium-sized in the sample. The chain couples TRBV6-1 to TRBJ2-2; TRBD2 matches 10 bases. After removal of 9 bases from V and 8 bases from J, the junction contained 9 bases not matched to a gene. Germline values: CDR1 MNHNS, CDR2 SASEGT. This CDR3 spans 14 amino acids. The CDR3, as DNA: TGTGCCAGTTATAGCGGGGGGAATGCTGGGGAGCTGTTTTTT. Its translation: CASYSGGNAGELFF.

This clonotype was seen more than once but under ten times. The V call is TRBV11-2, the J call TRBJ2-5, with 13 nucleotides matching TRBD2. Trimming took 1 base from V and 0 from J; bases not matched to a gene: 5. The germline gives CDR1 SGHAT, CDR2 FQNNGV. There are 18 residues in the CDR3. This CDR3 is CASSLGTSGGKYQETQYF. CDR3 coding DNA: TGTGCCAGCAGCTTAGGGACTAGCGGGGGAAAGTACCAAGAGACCCAGTACTTC.

The chain employs TRBV5-1 and TRBJ2-4; D is unclear. The germline gives CDR1 SGHRS, CDR2 YFSETQ. The CDR3 loop spans 14 amino acids. Trimming removed 2 bases at V and 2 bases at J, with 8 bases between. In DNA, the CDR3 is TGCGCCAGCAGCTTTAGTGAGACCAAAAACATTCAGTACTTC. Protein: CASSFSETKNIQYF.

This clonotype was counted only a few times. The chain is built from TRBV20-1 and TRBJ2-1; TRBD1 matches 7 bases. This CDR3 is 12 amino acids long. Germline V gene data show CDR1 as DFQATT and CDR2 as SNEGSKA (reference sequence). J lost 9 bases, V lost 6 bases, and 8 bases had no gene match. For the CDR3, the DNA is TGCAGTGCGGCCAGGGGGTTCCGTGAGCAGTTCTTC. Protein sequence: CSAARGFREQFF.

This clonotype has more than one count but fewer than ten. CDR3 sequence reads: CALTRTGTQYF. The CDR3 DNA is TGTGCCTTGACCCGCACGGGGACCCAGTACTTC. This sequence joins TRBV30 and TRBJ2-5; D uncertain. CDR3 length: 11 residues. With 7 bases removed from V and 7 bases from J, the gap between germline ends came to 13 bases. The germline V gene encodes CDR1 GTSNPN and CDR2 SVGIG (reference sequence).

The chain is built from TRBV20-1 and TRBJ2-2, with a tentative D call TRBD2 (5 bases). Trimming removed 3 bases from V and 4 bases from J, with 12 bases in between. This CDR3 is 14 amino acids long. In germline, CDR1 is DFQATT, CDR2 SNEGSKA (reference sequence). The CDR3 sequence is CSASSGGTTGELFF. CDR3 bases: TGCAGTGCTAGCAGCGGCGGCACCACCGGGGAGCTGTTTTTT.

This clonotype was detected only a few times. This chain joins TRBV21-1 and TRBJ2-7. TRBV21-1 is classified as a pseudogene. CDR3 length equals 14 residues. CDR3 nucleotides: TGTGCCAGCAGCAACTACCGGAGCTCCTACGAGCAGTACTTC. Protein: CASSNYRSSYEQYF.

V usage is TRBV5-4 and J usage is TRBJ1-6; 8 bases are shared with TRBD1. CDR1 is SGHNT, CDR2 YYREEE, per germline (reference sequence). With V trimmed by 4 bases and J by 5 bases, 5 bases remained unmatched. CDR3 length equals 15 residues. Here the CDR3 reads CASSPRTGNNSPLHF. CDR3 coding DNA: TGTGCCAGCAGCCCGAGGACAGGGAATAATTCACCCCTCCACTTT.

The genes are TRBV15 and TRBJ2-7; D is ambiguous. There are 13 residues in the CDR3. Germline CDR1 LNHNV, CDR2 YYDKDF (reference sequence). The ends were cut back, 0 bases at V and 9 bases at J, with 12 bases in the middle. As DNA, the CDR3 is TGTGCCACCAGCAGAGATCCTTTGGACGGGCAGTACTTC. It specifies CATSRDPLDGQYF. Full variable domain (remainder filled in from reference TRBV15 and TRBJ2-7): DAMVIQNPRYQVTQFGKPVTLSCSQTLNHNVMYWYQQKSSQAPKLLFHYYDKDFNNEADTPDNFQSRRPNTSFCFLDIRSPGLGDTAMYLCATSRDPLDGQYFGPGTRLTVT.

The chain carries TRBV5-1 and TRBJ1-1; 7 positions match TRBD1. V gave up 5 bases and J gave up 7 bases; unmatched junction bases: 8. The CDR3 totals 13 residues. The germline V gene encodes CDR1 SGHRS and CDR2 YFSETQ. The CDR3, as DNA: TGCGCCAGCAGACAGGGGCAGACGGGTGAAGCTTTCTTT. This sequence encodes CASRQGQTGEAFF. The full variable domain, completed using reference TRBV5-1 and TRBJ1-1, is KAGVTQTPRYLIKTRGQQVTLSCSPISGHRSVSWYQQTPGQGLQFLFEYFSETQRNKGNFPGRFSGRQFSNSRSEMNVSTLELGDSALYLCASRQGQTGEAFFGQGTRLTVV.

The chain has TRBV28 and TRBJ1-1; D is unresolved. The CDR3 totals 14 residues. The V and J ends lost 1 base and 3 bases respectively, with 9 bases between them. Germline CDR1 is MDHEN and CDR2 is SYDVKM. The CDR3 nucleotides are TGTGCCAGCAGTTTATTGGGCGGTTACACTGAAGCTTTCTTT. Translating gives CASSLLGGYTEAFF.

Only a few counts were recorded for this clonotype. The gene calls are TRBV11-2 and TRBJ1-5; D gene unclear. Between the trimmed V and J ends, which lost 3 bases and 0 bases, there was a span of 6 bases. The CDR3 contains 14 residues. From germline, CDR1 is SGHAT and CDR2 FQNNGV. CDR3 sequence (DNA): TGTGCCAGCAGCTTCTCAGATAGCAATCAGCCCCAGCATTTT. This translates into CASSFSDSNQPQHF.

V and J are TRBV6-5 and TRBJ1-2; TRBD1 agrees at 9 bases. Germline assignment: CDR1 MNHEY and CDR2 SVGAGI. V was clipped by 0 bases and J by 6 bases; unmatched bases: 5. The CDR3 sequence is 15 residues long. The CDR3 DNA is TGTGCCAGCAGTTACTCACGGACAGGGGAGAATGGCTACACCTTC. Amino acid sequence: CASSYSRTGENGYTF.

The CDR3 nucleotides read TGTGCCAGCAGCGTGGGGACAGGGGGGATGAACACTGAAGCTTTCTTT. Translated: CASSVGTGGMNTEAFF. The chain joins TRBV5-8 to TRBJ1-1; 11 nucleotides match TRBD1. The germline V gene encodes CDR1 SGHTS and CDR2 YDEGEE. V was clipped by 4 bases and J by 0 bases; unmatched bases: 5. This CDR3 spans 16 amino acids.

The chain couples TRBV28 to TRBJ1-4; D uncertain. This CDR3 contains 12 residues. The ends were cut back, 5 bases at V and 5 bases at J, with 6 bases in the middle. Germline lookup yields CDR1 MDHEN and CDR2 SYDVKM. The CDR3 region has the DNA TGTGCCAGCAGTGGCGGGAATGAAAAACTGTTTTTT. This gives the protein CASSGGNEKLFF.

This clonotype was seen more than once but under ten times. The genes are TRBV24-1 and TRBJ2-5; 8 bases line up with TRBD2. Unmatched junction bases numbered 11, after V lost 2 bases and J lost 1 base. The germline V gene encodes CDR1 KGHDR and CDR2 SFDVKD. The CDR3 is 18 residues long. This CDR3 reads CATSDSRGSGGIQETQYF. CDR3 DNA sequence: TGTGCCACCAGTGATTCCAGGGGAAGCGGGGGAATCCAAGAGACCCAGTACTTC.

V is TRBV7-9 and J is TRBJ2-5, with D maybe TRBD2 (6 bases). This CDR3 has 14 residues. Trimming shortened V by 2 bases and J by 2 bases, and 9 bases separated the two germline ends. Germline values: CDR1 SEHNR, CDR2 FQNEAQ (reference sequence). CDR3 amino acids: CASSLWAGQETQYF. DNA for the CDR3: TGTGCCAGCAGCTTATGGGCGGGACAAGAGACCCAGTACTTC. The complete variable domain, with remaining parts taken from reference TRBV7-9 and TRBJ2-5, reads DTGVSQNPRHKITKRGQNVTFRCDPISEHNRLYWYRQTLGQGPEFLTYFQNEAQLEKSRLLSDRFSAERPKGSFSTLEIQRTEQGDSAMYLCASSLWAGQETQYFGPGTRLLVL.

The CDR3 sequence: CASSDLGGLRGYTF. As DNA, the CDR3 is TGTGCCAGCAGTGACCTCGGGGGGCTTCGGGGCTACACCTTC. The genes are TRBV6-4 and TRBJ1-2; D is possibly TRBD1 (6 bases). Germline V gene data show CDR1 as MRHNA and CDR2 as SNTAGT. V was pared by 2 bases and J by 8 bases, with 15 bases between. This CDR3 has 14 residues.

A few counts support this clonotype. The V gene is TRBV7-9, the J gene TRBJ1-1, with TRBD1 matching 10 bases. This CDR3 region has 15 residues. Germline-derived CDR1 and CDR2 are SEHNR and FQNEAQ (reference sequence). V lost 1 base and J lost 3; bases outside the gene matches: 2. The CDR3 DNA reads as TGTGCCAGCAGCTTAGTAGGGACAGGGGACACTGAAGCTTTCTTT. Its protein is CASSLVGTGDTEAFF.

The chain joins TRBV24-1 to TRBJ1-1; 8 bases agree with TRBD1. Germline lookup yields CDR1 KGHDR and CDR2 SFDVKD. The CDR3 spans 14 residues. Trimming took 3 bases from V and 5 from J; bases not matched to a gene: 4. The CDR3, as DNA: TGTGCCACCAGTGATCACAGGGGGGGTACTGAAGCTTTCTTT. This gives the protein CATSDHRGGTEAFF.

The V and J genes are TRBV7-8 and TRBJ2-7, with D perhaps matching TRBD1 or TRBD2 (5 bases each). Trimming took 5 bases from V and 9 from J, leaving 14 bases between them. CDR3 length: 12 amino acids. CDR1 and CDR2 (germline): SGHVS, FQNEAQ. For the CDR3, the DNA is TGTGCCAGCAGCCAAGGGACGTCCGGGCAGTACTTC. It specifies CASSQGTSGQYF.

The genes are TRBV20-1 and TRBJ2-7; TRBD1 is a possible D gene (8 bases). Germline CDR1 DFQATT, CDR2 SNEGSKA (reference sequence). The ends were cut back, 4 bases at V and 2 bases at J, with 15 bases in the middle. There are 14 residues in the CDR3. CDR3 nucleotide sequence: TGCAGTGCTACCGGACAGGGACTAACCTACGAGCAGTACTTC. Its protein product is CSATGQGLTYEQYF.

Within the sample, this clonotype is medium-sized. This chain links TRBV27 with TRBJ1-5; D remains ambiguous. This CDR3 comprises 17 residues. V shed 5 bases and J shed 2 bases, with 19 bases lying between them. CDR1 and CDR2 (germline): MNHEY, SMNVEV (reference sequence). The DNA for the CDR3 is TGTGCCAGCAGTCCCTGGTGGGAGGGTGGTGGCAATCAGCCCCAGCATTTT. It encodes CASSPWWEGGGNQPQHF.

The chain is built from TRBV7-3 and TRBJ1-5; D might be TRBD1 (5 bases). Looked up from germline, CDR1 is SGHTA and CDR2 is FQGTGA. This CDR3 is 18 amino acids long. V was trimmed by 2 bases and J by 2 bases, leaving 19 bases between them. The CDR3 spells CASSLAFLGTAGNQPQHF. In DNA form, the CDR3 reads TGTGCCAGCAGCTTAGCGTTTCTCGGGACTGCTGGCAATCAGCCCCAGCATTTT.

This clonotype was recorded a few times. The chain uses TRBV28 and TRBJ1-4; D not certain. The CDR3 is 11 amino acids. V lost 5 bases, J lost 10 bases, and 8 bases lay in between. From germline, CDR1 is MDHEN and CDR2 SYDVKM. CDR3 sequence reads: CASSPQGKLFF. CDR3 DNA sequence: TGTGCCAGCAGTCCCCAAGGAAAACTGTTTTTT.